Shown below are 29 T cell receptor beta chains from a single sample sequenced in a study of neurological immune-mediated disorders. MiXCR, applied by TCRdb to the 5' RACE reads, yields one record per CDR3 protein. The sample carries more than 13,000 distinct CDR3 sequences, roughly 10% recorded once. The sequenced material came from PBMCs. These receptors all stem from a woman aged 40 to 50 in good health.

This clonotype was observed at least ten times. The chain joins TRBV5-1 to TRBJ2-7; 8 positions match TRBD2. From germline, CDR1 is SGHRS and CDR2 YFSETQ. Losses at the gene ends were 1 base for V and 6 bases for J; bases not matched to a gene: 6. The CDR3 extends over 14 amino acids. Written as DNA, the CDR3 is TGCGCCAGCAGCTTGAGCTCTAGCGGGCGCGAGCAGTACTTC. This sequence encodes CASSLSSSGREQYF.

The genes are TRBV21-1 and TRBJ1-1. TRBV21-1 is a pseudogene locus. This CDR3 has 17 amino acids. The CDR3 nucleotides are TGTGCCAGCAGCAAAAAGGGATTTCGAGAGGAGAACACTGAAGCTTTCTTT. This sequence encodes CASSKKGFREENTEAFF.

This clonotype rates as medium-sized (0.01 to 0.1%). This rearrangement joins TRBV25-1 to TRBJ2-3; D gene ambiguous. CDR3 length equals 13 residues. V was clipped by 4 bases and J by 5 bases, with 10 bases between them. Per the germline V gene, CDR1 is MGHDK and CDR2 is SYGVNS. In DNA, the CDR3 is TGTGCCAGCAGTGTCGGGCCCGGAGATACGCAGTATTTT. It specifies CASSVGPGDTQYF.

In its sample, this clonotype was seen many times. One end of the junction is discordant with germline, which a read error may explain. The chain is built from TRBV11-2 and TRBJ2-5; D is perhaps TRBD2 (6 bases). Germline loops: CDR1 SGHAT, CDR2 FQNNGV. This CDR3 is built from 15 residues. For the CDR3, the DNA is TGTGCCAGCAGTCACCCGATAGACTCTCGGGAGACCCAGTATTTC. This translates into CASSHPIDSRETQYF.

In its sample, this clonotype was seen many times. This chain joins TRBV5-5 and TRBJ1-5; D gene ambiguous. The CDR3 length is 16 residues. CDR1 and CDR2 from the germline V gene are SGHKS and YYEKEE (reference sequence). V lost 2 bases and J lost 2, with 14 bases in between. Here the CDR3 reads CASSFEPGGGNQPQHF. In nucleotides, the CDR3 is TGTGCCAGCAGCTTTGAGCCGGGTGGGGGCAATCAGCCCCAGCATTTT.

This clonotype was found many times. The J gene is TRBJ1-2, the V gene TRBV7-9, with 8 bases fitting TRBD1. J lost 3 bases, V lost 0 bases, and 3 bases had no gene match. Germline loops: CDR1 SEHNR, CDR2 FQNEAQ (reference sequence). This CDR3 is built from 15 residues. The CDR3 loop reads CASSLARGQDYGYTF. CDR3 DNA sequence: TGTGCCAGCAGCTTAGCGAGGGGACAGGACTATGGCTACACCTTC.

In its sample, this clonotype was seen many times. The CDR3: CASSPSGYAYEQYF. The CDR3 DNA is TGTGCCAGCAGCCCTAGCGGGTACGCCTACGAGCAGTACTTC. The chain links TRBV7-6 to TRBJ2-7, with TRBD2 matching 8 bases. Germline V gives CDR1 SGHVS, CDR2 FNYEAQ. V dropped 5 bases and J dropped 2; count of bases not matched to a gene: 5. This CDR3 has 14 amino acids.

The sample holds many counts of this clonotype. The rearrangement joins TRBV5-1 to TRBJ1-1; possibly TRBD1 for D (5 bases). Trimming pared 1 base from V and 3 bases from J, leaving 10 bases between. The CDR3 length is 14 residues. The germline V gene has CDR1 SGHRS and CDR2 YFSETQ. CDR3 protein: CASSLHRLDTEAFF. The CDR3 DNA reads TGCGCCAGCAGCTTGCACAGGCTGGACACTGAAGCTTTCTTT.

Ten or more counts support this clonotype. This chain joins TRBV6-5 and TRBJ2-7; possibly TRBD1 for D (6 bases). The V end was cut by 5 bases, the J end by 4 bases, with 18 bases between. The germline CDR1 and CDR2 sequences are MNHEY and SVGAGI. The CDR3 is 15 residues long. CDR3: CASSARRQGWYEQYF. DNA for the CDR3: TGTGCCAGCAGTGCACGAAGGCAGGGGTGGTACGAGCAGTACTTC.

The chain employs TRBV7-9 and TRBJ2-7; TRBD2 matches 9 bases. The germline V gene encodes CDR1 SEHNR and CDR2 FQNEAQ (reference sequence). This CDR3 is built from 15 residues. V was pared by 5 bases and J by 0 bases, with 5 bases of the junction left unmatched. The CDR3 reads CASSARLADSYEQYF. For the CDR3, the DNA is TGTGCCAGCAGCGCCCGACTAGCGGACTCCTACGAGCAGTACTTC.

This clonotype was picked up many times. As DNA, the CDR3 is TGTGCCACCAGCAGAGGGACAGGGGGCTACGAGCAGTACTTC. Its protein is CATSRGTGGYEQYF. V usage is TRBV15 and J usage is TRBJ2-7; 10 bases align to TRBD1. J gave up 3 bases and V 1 base, and 0 bases lay outside the gene matches. Germline CDR1 is LNHNV and CDR2 is YYDKDF (reference sequence). CDR3 length: 14 amino acids.

This clonotype was counted many times. The rearrangement joins TRBV5-1 to TRBJ2-2; D possibly corresponds to TRBD2 (5 bases). Germline lookup yields CDR1 SGHRS and CDR2 YFSETQ. The V end was cut by 1 base, the J end by 1 base, with 11 bases between. The CDR3 extends over 16 amino acids. CDR3 in amino acids: CASSLPSSGNTGELFF. CDR3 in DNA: TGCGCCAGCAGCTTGCCTTCGAGCGGGAACACCGGGGAGCTGTTTTTT.

This clonotype appeared a few times. The chain links TRBV20-1 to TRBJ2-3, with TRBD2 matching over 14 bases. The CDR3 totals 15 residues. J gave up 4 bases and V 6 bases, and 6 bases lay outside the gene matches. In germline, CDR1 is DFQATT, CDR2 SNEGSKA (reference sequence). CDR3: CSAATSGRAADTQYF. CDR3 sequence (DNA): TGCAGTGCCGCGACTAGCGGGAGGGCGGCAGATACGCAGTATTTT.

This clonotype occurred many times. The chain employs TRBV10-3 and TRBJ1-1; TRBD1 might be the D (6 bases). CDR3 length: 17 amino acids. V dropped 7 bases and J dropped 3 bases, with 24 bases sitting between them. Germline values: CDR1 ENHRY, CDR2 SYGVKD. The CDR3 region is CAITAAGGARVYTEAFF. The CDR3 nucleotides read TGTGCCATCACAGCAGCTGGGGGGGCCAGGGTGTACACTGAAGCTTTCTTT.

Ten or more counts support this clonotype. CDR3: CASSDSSKPTYEQYF. Written as DNA, the CDR3 is TGTGCCAGCAGCGATTCCTCTAAACCGACCTACGAGCAGTACTTC. The J gene is TRBJ2-7, the V gene TRBV25-1; D gene unclear. The CDR3 is made up of 15 amino acids. In germline, CDR1 is MGHDK, CDR2 SYGVNS. Trimming pared 6 bases from V and 2 bases from J, leaving 17 bases between.

In its sample, this clonotype was seen many times. The germline gene is not matched at one end of the junction; a read error may be the cause. V and J are TRBV12-3 or TRBV12-4 and TRBJ2-1; 8 nucleotides line up with TRBD1. The CDR3 has 11 amino acids. CDR3 bases: TGTGCCAGCAGTACTCCGGGACAGGAGGTCTTC. Protein product: CASSTPGQEVF.

This clonotype was detected many times. V gene TRBV20-1 combines with J gene TRBJ2-2; D gene uncertain. The CDR3 contains 12 residues. Looked up from germline, CDR1 is DFQATT and CDR2 is SNEGSKA (reference sequence). V lost 3 bases to trimming and J lost 1 base, with 3 bases between them. CDR3 in amino acids: CSARVNTGELFF. The CDR3 region has the DNA TGCAGTGCTAGGGTGAACACCGGGGAGCTGTTTTTT.

This clonotype has ten or more counts. The chain is built from TRBV20-1 and TRBJ2-5, with D possibly matching TRBD1 (6 bases). This CDR3 region has 13 residues. Trimming removed 5 bases from V and 5 bases from J, with 15 bases in between. Germline lookup yields CDR1 DFQATT and CDR2 SNEGSKA (reference sequence). This CDR3 reads CSACRGEGETQYF. The DNA of the CDR3 is TGCAGTGCTTGCAGGGGAGAAGGGGAGACCCAGTACTTC.

This clonotype was observed many times. The chain carries TRBV2 and TRBJ2-1, with 11 bases lining up with TRBD2. The CDR3 extends over 15 amino acids. V shed 6 bases, J shed 7 bases, and the junction held 8 bases outside the gene matches. CDR1 SNHLY and CDR2 FYNNEI come from the germline V gene. CDR3 bases: TGTGCCAGCAGATCCCGGACTAGCGGGCTTAATGAGCAGTTCTTC. Its protein product is CASRSRTSGLNEQFF.

This clonotype was recorded many times. The V call is TRBV5-1, the J call TRBJ1-2; D gene uncertain. Per the germline V gene, CDR1 is SGHRS and CDR2 is YFSETQ. The CDR3 has 12 residues. The ends were cut back, 4 bases at V and 5 bases at J, with 9 bases in the middle. This CDR3 reads CASSTGLYGYTF. CDR3 DNA sequence: TGCGCCAGCAGCACTGGCTTGTATGGCTACACCTTC.

The sample holds many counts of this clonotype. The CDR3 DNA is TGTGCCAGCAGCTCACTCACAGTGTACGAGCAGTACTTC. Its translation: CASSSLTVYEQYF. The chain recombines TRBV7-9 with TRBJ2-7; no reliable D call. Germline V CDR1 and CDR2: SEHNR, FQNEAQ (reference sequence). The CDR3 covers 13 residues. Trimming cost V 4 bases and J 4 bases, with 11 bases left between them.

V is TRBV19 and J is TRBJ2-1; possible D gene TRBD2, 6 bases. The CDR3 has 16 amino acids. The V gene lost 6 bases and the J gene lost 0 bases, with 15 bases spanning the gap. Germline lookup yields CDR1 LNHDA and CDR2 SQIVND (reference sequence). CDR3 coding DNA: TGTGCCAGTAGATCGCTAGCGTTGAGCTCCTACAATGAGCAGTTCTTC. As protein: CASRSLALSSYNEQFF. Using reference TRBV19 and TRBJ2-1 for the parts outside the CDR3, the full variable domain is DGGITQSPKYLFRKEGQNVTLSCEQNLNHDAMYWYRQDPGQGLRLIYYSQIVNDFQKGDIAEGYSVSREKKESFPLTVTSAQKNPTAFYLCASRSLALSSYNEQFFGPGTRLTVL.

This clonotype was counted many times. The rearrangement joins TRBV7-9 to TRBJ2-1; D may be TRBD2 (5 bases). CDR3 length: 16 amino acids. Germline V gives CDR1 SEHNR, CDR2 FQNEAQ (reference sequence). V lost 2 bases to trimming and J lost 5 bases, with 16 bases between them. DNA of the CDR3: TGTGCCAGCAGCTTAAACCCCCGGGAACTCAACAATGAGCAGTTCTTC. Protein product: CASSLNPRELNNEQFF.

This chain joins TRBV30 and TRBJ2-1; a possible D gene is TRBD2 (6 bases). In germline, CDR1 is GTSNPN, CDR2 SVGIG (reference sequence). The CDR3 runs 14 residues. V shed 3 bases and J shed 10 bases, with 19 bases lying between them. The DNA for the CDR3 is TGTGCCTGGAGACCGGGTGCGGGGATCCTGGAGCAGTTCTTC. This codes for CAWRPGAGILEQFF.

This clonotype was observed many times. The genes are TRBV20-1 and TRBJ2-2; a possible D gene is TRBD1 (6 bases). The germline CDR1 and CDR2 sequences are DFQATT and SNEGSKA (reference sequence). The CDR3 loop spans 15 amino acids. Trimming left V 0 bases short and J 3 bases short, with 11 bases between. CDR3 in amino acids: CSARDAGVDTGELFF. Here the CDR3 DNA reads TGCAGTGCTAGAGATGCAGGGGTGGACACCGGGGAGCTGTTTTTT.

This clonotype occurred many times. V is TRBV5-5 and J is TRBJ1-2; D unclear. CDR3 length: 15 amino acids. Germline CDR1 is SGHKS and CDR2 is YYEKEE (reference sequence). Trimming shortened V by 7 bases and J by 2 bases, and 18 bases separated the two germline ends. The CDR3 here is CASGSGEKINYGYTF. The CDR3 nucleotides are TGTGCCAGCGGCTCTGGGGAGAAAATCAACTATGGCTACACCTTC.

This clonotype has a count of ten or more. The chain recombines TRBV7-9 with TRBJ1-5, with no clear D. The CDR3 runs to 11 residues. Trimming stripped 8 bases from V and 13 bases from J, with 15 bases between. The germline V gene encodes CDR1 SEHNR and CDR2 FQNEAQ (reference sequence). The CDR3 coding sequence is TGTGCCAGCGGATACCAGACGCCTCAGCATTTT. It translates to CASGYQTPQHF.

This clonotype was observed many times. The chain links TRBV10-3 to TRBJ2-7; the match to TRBD2 covers 8 bases. CDR3 length: 13 amino acids. Germline V gene sequence: CDR1 ENHRY, CDR2 SYGVKD. V dropped 7 bases and J dropped 6; count of bases not matched to a gene: 8. For the CDR3, the DNA is TGTGCCATCAAAGAAGCGGGAGCCTCCGAGCAGTACTTC. Protein product: CAIKEAGASEQYF.

This clonotype appeared many times. This chain links TRBV20-1 with TRBJ1-2, with D unclear. Germline CDR1 reads DFQATT; CDR2 reads SNEGSKA (reference sequence). The CDR3 has 11 residues. V dropped 4 bases and J dropped 4 bases, with 7 bases sitting between them. Here the CDR3 DNA reads TGCAGTGCTACGGGCCTCTATGGCTACACCTTC. Amino acids: CSATGLYGYTF.